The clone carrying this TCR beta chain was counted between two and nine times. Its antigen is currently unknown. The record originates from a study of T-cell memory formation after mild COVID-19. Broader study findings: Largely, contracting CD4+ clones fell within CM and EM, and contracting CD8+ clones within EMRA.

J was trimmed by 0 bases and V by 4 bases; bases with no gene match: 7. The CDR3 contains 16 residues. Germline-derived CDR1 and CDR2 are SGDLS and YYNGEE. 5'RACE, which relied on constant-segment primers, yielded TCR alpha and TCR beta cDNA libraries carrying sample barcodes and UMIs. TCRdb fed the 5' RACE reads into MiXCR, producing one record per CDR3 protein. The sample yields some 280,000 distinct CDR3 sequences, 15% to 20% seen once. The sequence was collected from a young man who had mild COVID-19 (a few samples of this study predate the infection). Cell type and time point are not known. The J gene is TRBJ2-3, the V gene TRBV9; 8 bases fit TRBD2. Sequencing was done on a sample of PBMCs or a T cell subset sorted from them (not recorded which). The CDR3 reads CASSSPRGGSTDTQYF. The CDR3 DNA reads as TGTGCCAGCAGCTCCCCCCGGGGGGGGAGCACAGATACGCAGTATTTT.